The 15 T cell receptor beta chains reported below all come from one sample, sequenced in a study of blood T cells in healthy people across ages. A J-beta primer mix and a sample-barcoded 5' primer were used in a second PCR of about 7 to 12 cycles. Each CDR3 protein is one row after TCRdb ran MiXCR on the 5' RACE reads. The data contain more than 800,000 distinct CDR3 sequences, around 30% of them singletons. The sequenced sample consisted of blood. The receptors shown here come from a woman over 75 in good health.

This clonotype was counted a few times. The chain recombines TRBV6-5 with TRBJ2-2; 7 bases agree with TRBD1. Looked up from germline, CDR1 is MNHEY and CDR2 is SVGAGI. V lost 5 bases to trimming and J lost 3 bases; unmatched junction nucleotides: 9. The CDR3 consists of 16 residues. CDR3 region: CASSTPGQIDTGELFF. As DNA, the CDR3 is TGTGCCAGCAGTACCCCGGGACAGATTGACACCGGGGAGCTGTTTTTT.

This clonotype was counted once. A much larger clone lies one base from this, so it may be a read error. The rearrangement joins TRBV2 to TRBJ2-3; 7 nucleotides agree with TRBD2. Germline V gives CDR1 SNHLY, CDR2 FYNNEI. The CDR3 is 14 residues long. The CDR3 protein is CASRGGDSTGTQYF. The CDR3 region has the DNA TGTGCCAGCCGCGGGGGAGATAGCACAGGTACGCAGTATTTT.

This clonotype was seen repeatedly, ten times or more. The rearrangement uses TRBV27 and TRBJ2-5, with a weak D call TRBD1 (5 bases). This CDR3 is 14 amino acids long. The V gene lost 5 bases and the J gene lost 5 bases, with 15 bases spanning the gap. Per the germline V gene, CDR1 is MNHEY and CDR2 is SMNVEV (reference sequence). CDR3 bases: TGTGCCAGCAGTCCCCCCCAGGGCAGGGAGACCCAGTACTTC. It codes for CASSPPQGRETQYF.

The sample holds many counts of this clonotype. The chain is built from TRBV5-1 and TRBJ1-1; no clear D. V lost 4 bases and J lost 2, with 12 bases in between. CDR3 length: 14 residues. CDR1 and CDR2 from the germline V gene are SGHRS and YFSETQ. CDR3 DNA sequence: TGCGCCAGCAGCACCGGCCCCTCCAACACTGAAGCTTTCTTT. Residues: CASSTGPSNTEAFF.

This clonotype was recorded many times. This chain uses TRBV24-1 with TRBJ2-1; no reliable D call. V was cut by 4 bases and J by 2 bases, with 11 bases left in between. The CDR3 contains 15 residues. Germline assignment: CDR1 KGHDR and CDR2 SFDVKD. In DNA form, the CDR3 reads TGTGCCACCAGTGACACCCGGCAGCCCTACAATGAGCAGTTCTTC. It is translated as CATSDTRQPYNEQFF.

This chain uses TRBV5-5 with TRBJ2-2; tentative D call: TRBD2 (6 bases). In germline, CDR1 is SGHKS, CDR2 YYEKEE (reference sequence). V lost 4 bases and J lost 2, with 12 bases in between. There are 15 residues in the CDR3. CDR3 in amino acids: CASSISGLNTGELFF. The CDR3 DNA follows: TGTGCCAGCAGCATCTCTGGACTAAACACCGGGGAGCTGTTTTTT.

This clonotype occurred many times. V usage is TRBV7-2 and J usage is TRBJ2-3, with D tentatively TRBD1 or TRBD2 (5 bases each). With 4 bases removed from V and 9 bases from J, the gap between germline ends came to 14 bases. The CDR3 has 13 amino acids. Germline V gene data show CDR1 as SGHTA and CDR2 as FQGNSA. CDR3 sequence reads: CASSSQGTGTQYF. CDR3 coding DNA: TGTGCCAGCAGCTCCCAGGGAACGGGAACGCAGTATTTT.

The table lists this clonotype with many counts. The rearrangement links TRBV3-1 to TRBJ2-7; 9 bases are shared with TRBD2. The CDR3 has 15 residues. Germline V lookup: CDR1 LGHDT, CDR2 YNNKEL (reference sequence). Trimming at V came to 1 base and at J to 1 base, leaving 2 bases not matched to a gene. In DNA, the CDR3 is TGTGCCAGCAGCCAAGTCCTAGCGGGATCCTACGAGCAGTACTTC. As protein: CASSQVLAGSYEQYF.

This clonotype has a handful of counts. The chain links TRBV20-1 to TRBJ1-5; 8 nucleotides line up with TRBD1. The V and J ends lost 1 base and 3 bases, in that order; junction bases with no gene match: 5. CDR1 and CDR2 (germline): DFQATT, SNEGSKA (reference sequence). The CDR3 consists of 15 residues. CDR3 in DNA: TGCAGTGCTAGAGGACAGGGGCTTTTCAATCAGCCCCAGCATTTT. This encodes CSARGQGLFNQPQHF.

This clonotype was recorded many times. This chain links TRBV5-1 with TRBJ2-1; 10 bases fit TRBD2. The germline gives CDR1 SGHRS, CDR2 YFSETQ. There are 16 residues in the CDR3. Germline trimming cut 1 base from V and 2 bases from J; bases unmatched to any gene: 3. The CDR3 loop reads CASSLTSGAAYNEQFF. The CDR3 nucleotides read TGCGCCAGCAGCTTGACTAGCGGGGCCGCCTACAATGAGCAGTTCTTC.

V gene TRBV6-5 combines with J gene TRBJ2-4; a possible D gene is TRBD2 (6 bases). Near its end, the DNA agrees better with TRBJ2-7, so the J call may be wrong. CDR3 length: 15 residues. The V gene's germline CDR1 is MNHEY and CDR2 SVGAGI. The CDR3 DNA is TGTGCCAGCAGTTACCAAAGGGACTTAACGTACGAGCAGTACTTC. It is translated as CASSYQRDLTYEQYF.

This clonotype was observed many times. This sequence joins TRBV15 and TRBJ2-5, with D perhaps given as TRBD1 or TRBD2 (6 bases each). The CDR3 is 16 residues long. Trimming cost V 5 bases and J 5 bases, with 21 bases left between them. The V gene's germline CDR1 is LNHNV and CDR2 YYDKDF (reference sequence). The CDR3 protein is CATSRVQGGGMETQYF. CDR3 bases: TGTGCCACCAGCCGGGTTCAAGGAGGGGGAATGGAGACCCAGTACTTC.

Here the CDR3 DNA reads TGTGCCAGCAGGCCTAACAACAGGGATTCCGAGCAGTACTTC. It encodes CASRPNNRDSEQYF. The chain joins TRBV27 to TRBJ2-5; TRBD1 is a possible D gene (6 bases). The DNA end is a closer match to TRBJ2-7, so the J assignment may be wrong. CDR1 is MNHEY and CDR2 is SMNVEV in the germline V gene (reference sequence). The CDR3 totals 14 residues.

This clonotype occurred a few times. V is TRBV7-7 and J is TRBJ2-1, with 8 bases fitting TRBD2. V gave up 1 base and J gave up 6 bases; unmatched junction bases: 8. Germline lookup yields CDR1 SSHAT and CDR2 FNYEAQ (reference sequence). CDR3 length: 16 amino acids. DNA for the CDR3: TGTGCCAGCAGCTTAGTCCCTAGCGGGCTCCTCAATGAGCAGTTCTTC. As protein: CASSLVPSGLLNEQFF.

This clonotype occurred many times. This rearrangement joins TRBV20-1 to TRBJ2-3; TRBD2 matches 8 bases. The CDR3 loop spans 13 amino acids. Germline trimming cut 5 bases from V and 9 bases from J; bases unmatched to any gene: 10. Germline V CDR1 and CDR2: DFQATT, SNEGSKA (reference sequence). The CDR3 sequence: CSAPLRGLDTQYF. The CDR3 DNA sequence: TGCAGTGCTCCCCTCCGGGGACTAGACACGCAGTATTTT.